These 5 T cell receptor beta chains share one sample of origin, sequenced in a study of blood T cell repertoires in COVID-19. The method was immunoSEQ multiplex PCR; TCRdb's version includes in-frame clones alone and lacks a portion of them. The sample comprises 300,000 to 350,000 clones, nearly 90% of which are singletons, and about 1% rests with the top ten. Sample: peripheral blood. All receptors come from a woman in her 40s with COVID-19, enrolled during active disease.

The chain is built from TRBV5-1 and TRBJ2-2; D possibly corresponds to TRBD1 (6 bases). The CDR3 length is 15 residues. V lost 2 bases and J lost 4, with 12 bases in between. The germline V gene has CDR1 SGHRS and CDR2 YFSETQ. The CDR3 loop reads CASSLPRGGTGELFF. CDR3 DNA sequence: TGCGCCAGCAGCTTACCCAGGGGTGGCACCGGGGAGCTGTTTTTT.

CDR3 nucleotide sequence: TGTGCCAGCAGGCAGGGGAGCGAGCAGTACTTC. Its protein is CASRQGSEQYF. The rearrangement uses TRBV6-5 and TRBJ2-7; a weak D match, TRBD1 (6 bases). CDR1 and CDR2 from the germline V gene are MNHEY and SVGAGI. V shed 6 bases and J shed 6 bases, with 9 bases lying between them. This CDR3 comprises 11 residues.

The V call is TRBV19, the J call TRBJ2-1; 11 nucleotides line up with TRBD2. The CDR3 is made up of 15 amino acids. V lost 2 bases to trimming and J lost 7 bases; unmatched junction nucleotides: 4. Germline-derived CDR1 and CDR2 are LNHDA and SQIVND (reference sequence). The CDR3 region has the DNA TGTGCCAGTAGTATAATGGCTAGCGGGAGGAATGAGCAGTTCTTC. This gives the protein CASSIMASGRNEQFF.

CDR3: CASSVQPPGENTEAFF. The DNA of the CDR3 is TGTGCCAGCAGTGTCCAACCCCCAGGGGAGAACACTGAAGCTTTCTTT. This chain links TRBV2 with TRBJ1-1; tentative D call: TRBD1 (6 bases). V shed 4 bases and J shed 1 base, with 16 bases lying between them. The CDR3 sequence is 16 residues long. Germline-derived CDR1 and CDR2 are SNHLY and FYNNEI. Full variable domain (outside the CDR3, taken from reference TRBV2 and TRBJ1-1): EPEVTQTPSHQVTQMGQEVILRCVPISNHLYFYWYRQILGQKVEFLVSFYNNEISEKSEIFDDQFSVERPDGSNFTLKIRSTKLEDSAMYFCASSVQPPGENTEAFFGQGTRLTVV.

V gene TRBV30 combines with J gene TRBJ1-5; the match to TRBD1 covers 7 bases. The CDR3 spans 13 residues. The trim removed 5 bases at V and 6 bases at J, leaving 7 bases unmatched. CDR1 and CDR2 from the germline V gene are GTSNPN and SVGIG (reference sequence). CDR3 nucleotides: TGTGCCTGGGGAGACAGGGCTACTCAGCCCCAGCATTTT. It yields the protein CAWGDRATQPQHF.